The source of this TCR beta chain is a study of T cell repertoires in cytomegalovirus infection. About the study: CMV infection together with matching HLA type was indicated by public TCR beta signatures. Notes on the study in general: Carriers of CMV and the relevant HLA type were discriminated by public TCR beta frequency.

This clonotype was detected only a few times. Its matching antigen is unknown. TCRdb re-analysed the reads in MiXCR, keeping a single row per CDR3 protein. The table lists approximately 990,000 distinct CDR3 sequences, around 30% of them singletons. This CDR3 is built from 15 residues. Trimming took 6 bases from V and 6 from J, leaving 18 bases between them. The receptor comes from a human donor in good health (CMV status not recorded). Some clones in this sample may be carry-over from other donors' samples. J is TRBJ1-5 and V is TRBV23-1, with D possibly TRBD1 on 5 matching bases. TRBV23-1 is an ORF, and what it does is uncertain. This specimen consisted of cultured CD8+ T cells from PBMCs, obtained from culture after CMV antigen stimulation. As DNA, the CDR3 is TGCGCCAGCAGCCGATATTCGGGGCTTTTTCAGCCCCAGCATTTT. It codes for CASSRYSGLFQPQHF.